The clone carrying this T cell receptor beta chain was observed a handful of times. Libraries were prepared by immunoSEQ multiplex PCR; TCRdb keeps only in-frame clonotypes and omits some of them. The sample consists of 300,000 to 400,000 clones, around 85% of them appearing once. The sample comes from a study of blood T cell repertoires in COVID-19. The germline V gene encodes CDR1 MNHEY and CDR2 SVGAGI. The CDR3 runs to 11 residues. J gave up 3 bases and V 11 bases, and 4 bases lay outside the gene matches. Recruitment covered 20 to 25 US areas and drew participants whose ages spanned roughly 18 to 100 years. Participant-given clinical history determined each cohort assignment. A COVID-19 case was met by exposed participants within 2 weeks before study entry.

The V and J genes are TRBV6-5 and TRBJ2-7; 7 nucleotides match TRBD1. This receptor was obtained from a woman in her twenties or thirties who had been exposed to COVID-19. Specimen: PBMCs or T cells enriched from blood (not recorded which). The CDR3 loop is CAGRQGYEQYF. DNA of the CDR3: TGTGCCGGAAGACAGGGCTACGAGCAGTACTTC.